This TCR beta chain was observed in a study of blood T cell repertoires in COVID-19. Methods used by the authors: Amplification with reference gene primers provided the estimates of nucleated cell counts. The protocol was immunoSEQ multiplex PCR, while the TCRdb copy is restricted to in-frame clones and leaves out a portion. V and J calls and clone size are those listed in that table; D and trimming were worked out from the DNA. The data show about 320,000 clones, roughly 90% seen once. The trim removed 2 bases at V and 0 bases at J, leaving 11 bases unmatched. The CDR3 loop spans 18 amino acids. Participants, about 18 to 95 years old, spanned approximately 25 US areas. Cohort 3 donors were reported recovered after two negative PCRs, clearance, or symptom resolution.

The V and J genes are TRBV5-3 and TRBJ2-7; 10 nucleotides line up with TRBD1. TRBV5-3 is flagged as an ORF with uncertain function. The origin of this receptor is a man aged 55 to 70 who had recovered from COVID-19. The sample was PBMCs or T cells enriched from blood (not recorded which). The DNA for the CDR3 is TGTGCCAGAAGCTTCGAAAATGGGACAGGGGAAAGCTCCTACGAGCAGTACTTC. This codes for CARSFENGTGESSYEQYF.